This T cell receptor (beta chain) was sequenced in a study of T-cell memory formation after mild COVID-19. This clonotype showed up many times. TCRdb analysed the 5' RACE reads with MiXCR anew, one entry per CDR3 protein. The sample lists approximately 16,000 distinct CDR3 sequences, approximately 20% seen once, with around 60% in the top ten. The CDR3 sequence is 18 residues long. Germline V gives CDR1 SEHNR, CDR2 FQNEAQ (reference sequence). V was clipped by 1 base and J by 0 bases, with 13 bases between them. The chain links TRBV7-9 to TRBJ2-6; possibly TRBD1 or TRBD2 for D (6 bases each). The receptor was isolated from a man between 18 and 29 years old who had mild COVID-19 (a few samples of this study predate the infection). Cell type and time point are not known. The specimen was PBMCs or a T cell subset sorted from them (not recorded which). The CDR3 loop is CASSLVGGHHSGANVLTF. The CDR3 coding sequence is TGTGCCAGCAGCTTAGTCGGGGGCCATCACTCTGGGGCCAACGTCCTGACTTTC.